These 29 T cell receptor beta chains originate from one sample sequenced in a study of blood T cell repertoires in COVID-19. Using immunoSEQ multiplex PCR, the repertoire was profiled, and TCRdb retains in-frame clones only, with some absent. The profile shows about 230,000 clones, approximately 88% of them singletons. The specimen was peripheral blood. These receptor sequences come from a man aged 35 to 55 with acute or convalescent COVID-19.

The rearrangement uses TRBV6-2 or TRBV6-3 and TRBJ2-7, with 7 bases fitting TRBD1. V dropped 0 bases and J dropped 0; count of bases not matched to a gene: 5. CDR3 length: 16 amino acids. The germline gives CDR1 MNHEY, CDR2 SVGEGT. DNA of the CDR3: TGTGCCAGCAGTTACTCTTACAGGGGAAACTCCTACGAGCAGTACTTC. Translating it yields CASSYSYRGNSYEQYF.

V gene TRBV6-6 combines with J gene TRBJ2-5; 8 bases map to TRBD1. The CDR3 has 13 residues. The germline CDR1 and CDR2 sequences are MNHNY and SVGAGI (reference sequence). J was trimmed by 7 bases and V by 11 bases; bases with no gene match: 12. The DNA for the CDR3 is TGTGCCCACAGACAGGGGATTACGGGGACCCAGTACTTC. Residues: CAHRQGITGTQYF.

The chain uses TRBV5-4 and TRBJ2-7; 7 nucleotides match TRBD2. V gave up 4 bases and J gave up 3 bases; unmatched junction bases: 4. Germline V gene data show CDR1 as SGHNT and CDR2 as YYREEE (reference sequence). This CDR3 contains 13 residues. CDR3 region: CASSKVAGYEQYF. CDR3 bases: TGTGCCAGCAGCAAAGTAGCGGGCTACGAGCAGTACTTC.

V usage is TRBV12-3 or TRBV12-4 and J usage is TRBJ1-2; D possibly corresponds to TRBD1 (5 bases). Trimming stripped 4 bases from V and 4 bases from J, with 10 bases between. The CDR3 is 13 amino acids. Here the CDR3 DNA reads TGTGCCAGCAGTTCAGGGTTGGCCTATGGCTACACCTTC. Its protein is CASSSGLAYGYTF.

The V call is TRBV6-5, the J call TRBJ2-7; possible D gene TRBD2, 5 bases. Per the germline V gene, CDR1 is MNHEY and CDR2 is SVGAGI. The CDR3 is 16 residues long. Trimming pared 3 bases from V and 2 bases from J, leaving 17 bases between. The CDR3 is CASSYYWMGDTYEQYF. CDR3 DNA sequence: TGTGCCAGCAGTTATTATTGGATGGGAGATACCTACGAGCAGTACTTC.

Written as DNA, the CDR3 is TGTGCCAGCAGCACAACACTAGCGGGAGGGCTTTCCTACAATGAGCAGTTCTTC. It is translated as CASSTTLAGGLSYNEQFF. The J gene is TRBJ2-1, the V gene TRBV27; TRBD2 agrees at 13 bases. Germline values: CDR1 MNHEY, CDR2 SMNVEV (reference sequence). CDR3 length: 18 amino acids. The ends lost 6 bases at V and 1 base at J; junction bases unmatched: 9.

CDR3 nucleotides: TGTGCCAGCAGCTTCACAGTGAACACTGAAGCTTTCTTT. Its translation is CASSFTVNTEAFF. The chain combines TRBV5-6 with TRBJ1-1, with D uncertain. Germline CDR1 is SGHDT and CDR2 is YYEEEE. The V gene lost 2 bases and the J gene lost 0 bases, with 5 bases spanning the gap. This CDR3 is 13 amino acids long.

This clone appeared once. The CDR3 DNA reads as TGTGCCAGTAAATACGGAGATACGCAGTATTTT. This encodes CASKYGDTQYF. The gene calls are TRBV19 and TRBJ2-3; D call uncertain. Germline V gives CDR1 LNHDA, CDR2 SQIVND (reference sequence). This CDR3 region has 11 residues. V lost 7 bases and J lost 5, with 7 bases in between.

The table lists this clone with a few counts. This chain connects TRBV2 to TRBJ2-1; 12 positions agree with TRBD2. Germline-derived CDR1 and CDR2 are SNHLY and FYNNEI. This CDR3 is built from 17 residues. The ends lost 5 bases at V and 6 bases at J; junction bases unmatched: 11. The CDR3 loop reads CASSLTEGLAGFNEQFF. The CDR3, as DNA: TGTGCCAGCAGTCTCACGGAAGGACTAGCGGGATTCAATGAGCAGTTCTTC.

The genes are TRBV18 and TRBJ2-5; D unresolved. Germline CDR1 is KGHSH and CDR2 is LQKENI. The CDR3 covers 15 residues. Trimming shortened V by 0 bases and J by 4 bases, and 12 bases separated the two germline ends. The CDR3 here is CASSPPTVIGETQYF. CDR3 nucleotides: TGTGCCAGCTCACCACCCACAGTGATCGGAGAGACCCAGTACTTC. Variable domain in full (rest from reference TRBV18 and TRBJ2-5): NAGVMQNPRHLVRRRGQEARLRCSPMKGHSHVYWYRQLPEEGLKFMVYLQKENIIDESGMPKERFSAEFPKEGPSILRIQQVVRGDSAAYFCASSPPTVIGETQYFGPGTRLLVL.

This clone was found once. V usage is TRBV7-8 and J usage is TRBJ2-5; 7 nucleotides line up with TRBD1. In germline, CDR1 is SGHVS, CDR2 FQNEAQ. The CDR3 is made up of 16 amino acids. Losses at the gene ends were 1 base for V and 5 bases for J; bases not matched to a gene: 10. The CDR3 DNA sequence: TGTGCCAGCAGCTTAGGAGGGGGCTCAATCCGGGAGACCCAGTACTTC. Protein product: CASSLGGGSIRETQYF. Full variable domain (rest looked up from reference TRBV7-8 and TRBJ2-5): GAGVSQSPRYKVAKRGQDVALRCDPISGHVSLFWYQQALGQGPEFLTYFQNEAQLDKSGLPSDRFFAERPEGSVSTLKIQRTQQEDSAVYLCASSLGGGSIRETQYFGPGTRLLVL.

This clone showed up just a few times. V and J are TRBV18 and TRBJ1-2, with D maybe TRBD1 (5 bases). CDR1 is KGHSH and CDR2 is LQKENI in the germline V gene. CDR3 length: 15 residues. Trimming pared 2 bases from V and 5 bases from J, leaving 15 bases between. The DNA for the CDR3 is TGTGCCAGCTCACCAACCTCCGGGGGTTTGTATGGCTACACCTTC. The encoded protein is CASSPTSGGLYGYTF.

The CDR3 reads CASSLGRDTEAFF. CDR3 DNA sequence: TGCGCCAGCAGCTTGGGGAGAGATACTGAAGCTTTCTTT. The V gene is TRBV5-1, the J gene TRBJ1-1; the D is unclear. V was trimmed by 0 bases and J by 5 bases, leaving 8 bases between them. Germline values: CDR1 SGHRS, CDR2 YFSETQ. This CDR3 contains 13 residues.

V is TRBV6-1 and J is TRBJ2-7; 9 bases are shared with TRBD1. This CDR3 contains 15 residues. The V and J ends lost 3 bases and 3 bases, in that order; junction bases with no gene match: 6. Germline V CDR1 and CDR2: MNHNS, SASEGT. CDR3 protein: CASSDRDRAGYEQYF. For the CDR3, the DNA is TGTGCCAGCAGTGACCGGGACAGGGCCGGCTACGAGCAGTACTTC.

The DNA of the CDR3 is TGTGCCAGCAGCCAAGGGCCGAGGGTCCATGAGCAGTTCTTC. It yields the protein CASSQGPRVHEQFF. This chain joins TRBV3-1 (or the pseudogene TRBV3-2) and TRBJ2-1, with D possibly matching TRBD2 (5 bases). CDR3 length equals 14 residues. V lost 1 base to trimming and J lost 8 bases, with 12 bases between them. Germline V gene lookup returns CDR1 LGHDT and CDR2 YNNKEL (reference sequence).

The gene calls are TRBV28 and TRBJ1-1, with TRBD1 matching over 7 bases. This CDR3 region has 15 residues. Trimming took 6 bases from V and 0 from J; bases not matched to a gene: 7. The V gene's germline CDR1 is MDHEN and CDR2 SYDVKM. The DNA for the CDR3 is TGTGCCAGCAGCCCCTCGGGACAGCTGAACACTGAAGCTTTCTTT. It translates to CASSPSGQLNTEAFF.

J is TRBJ2-1 and V is TRBV5-4; 9 bases are shared with TRBD2. The CDR3 contains 14 residues. V lost 3 bases and J lost 6; bases outside the gene matches: 4. Per the germline V gene, CDR1 is SGHNT and CDR2 is YYREEE (reference sequence). CDR3 residues: CASSSSSGINEQFF. The DNA for the CDR3 is TGTGCCAGCAGCTCGTCTAGCGGGATCAATGAGCAGTTCTTC.

The CDR3 region is CASSYSTGATNEKLFF. The CDR3 region has the DNA TGTGCCAGCAGTTACTCTACAGGAGCAACTAATGAAAAACTGTTTTTT. V gene TRBV6-5 combines with J gene TRBJ1-4; possibly TRBD1 for D (5 bases). This CDR3 has 16 amino acids. Germline values: CDR1 MNHEY, CDR2 SVGAGI. V lost 0 bases and J lost 0, with 8 bases in between.

The CDR3 spells CATSRDRGPADTQYF. The CDR3 nucleotides read TGTGCCACCAGCAGAGACAGGGGGCCGGCAGATACGCAGTATTTT. This chain joins TRBV15 and TRBJ2-3; 8 nucleotides line up with TRBD1. Germline loops: CDR1 LNHNV, CDR2 YYDKDF (reference sequence). The CDR3 is made up of 15 amino acids. The V segment lost 0 bases and the J segment 4 bases; nucleotides outside the gene matches: 3. Drawing the rest from reference TRBV15 and TRBJ2-3, the complete variable domain is DAMVIQNPRYQVTQFGKPVTLSCSQTLNHNVMYWYQQKSSQAPKLLFHYYDKDFNNEADTPDNFQSRRPNTSFCFLDIRSPGLGDTAMYLCATSRDRGPADTQYFGPGTRLTVL.

The genes are TRBV7-7 and TRBJ2-5, with 10 nucleotides matching TRBD2. J gave up 1 base and V 4 bases, and 3 bases lay outside the gene matches. CDR3 length: 15 amino acids. Germline V lookup: CDR1 SSHAT, CDR2 FNYEAQ (reference sequence). CDR3 amino acids: CASSSLAGIQETQYF. CDR3 nucleotides: TGTGCCAGCAGCTCACTAGCGGGGATCCAAGAGACCCAGTACTTC.

The chain carries TRBV29-1 and TRBJ2-7, with D unclear. The CDR3 is made up of 14 amino acids. Trimming took off 6 bases at V and 6 bases at J, with 21 bases between the two ends. Per germline, CDR1 SQVTM and CDR2 ANQGSEA. The CDR3 region is CSVEQTQDSLEQYF. The CDR3 DNA sequence: TGCAGCGTAGAACAGACCCAGGATAGTCTCGAGCAGTACTTC.

The chain recombines TRBV19 with TRBJ1-2, with D possibly TRBD1 on 6 matching bases. The CDR3 covers 14 residues. Germline lookup yields CDR1 LNHDA and CDR2 SQIVND (reference sequence). The ends were cut back, 8 bases at V and 6 bases at J, with 19 bases in the middle. The CDR3 sequence is CASGRYREGDGYTF. CDR3 bases: TGTGCCAGTGGTCGATACAGGGAGGGGGATGGCTACACCTTC.

V is TRBV5-1 and J is TRBJ2-1, with 12 bases matching TRBD2. Per germline, CDR1 SGHRS and CDR2 YFSETQ. Losses at the gene ends were 3 bases for V and 4 bases for J; bases not matched to a gene: 2. This CDR3 is built from 15 residues. The CDR3 region is CASSSGLAGYNEQFF. The CDR3 nucleotides read TGCGCCAGCAGCTCAGGACTAGCGGGGTACAATGAGCAGTTCTTC.

The rearrangement joins TRBV12-5 to TRBJ1-2; 8 bases are a match to TRBD1. Unmatched junction bases numbered 9, after V lost 5 bases and J lost 7 bases. Germline CDR1 LGHNT, CDR2 FRNRAP. CDR3 length: 14 residues. The CDR3 is CASGLETRGLGYTF. CDR3 in DNA: TGTGCTAGTGGTCTTGAGACCAGGGGGCTTGGCTACACCTTC.

The chain links TRBV3-1 (or the pseudogene TRBV3-2) to TRBJ1-5, with D perhaps matching TRBD1 (5 bases). Germline CDR1 and CDR2: LGHDT and YNNKEL (reference sequence). This CDR3 has 13 residues. V was trimmed by 3 bases and J by 6 bases, leaving 9 bases between them. CDR3 DNA sequence: TGTGCCAGCAGCCACAGGGCTGGTCAGCCCCAGCATTTT. This gives the protein CASSHRAGQPQHF.

The rearrangement joins TRBV7-9 to TRBJ2-7; perhaps TRBD1 as D (5 bases). V lost 1 base and J 7 bases, leaving 17 bases between the germline ends. CDR3 length: 15 amino acids. The germline V gene encodes CDR1 SEHNR and CDR2 FQNEAQ (reference sequence). The CDR3 DNA reads as TGTGCCAGCAGCTTAGGTACTGCCAGGGCGAGTGAGCAGTACTTC. It encodes CASSLGTARASEQYF.

The rearrangement joins TRBV5-1 to TRBJ2-7; unclear D gene. Germline CDR1 SGHRS, CDR2 YFSETQ. The CDR3 is 14 residues long. Trimming shortened V by 0 bases and J by 5 bases, and 12 bases separated the two germline ends. The CDR3 protein is CASSLAGFRDEQYF. The CDR3 DNA follows: TGCGCCAGCAGCTTGGCCGGGTTTCGGGACGAGCAGTACTTC.

The V call is TRBV28, the J call TRBJ1-1; 11 positions agree with TRBD1. Germline-derived CDR1 and CDR2 are MDHEN and SYDVKM. After removal of 2 bases from V and 0 bases from J, the junction contained 5 bases not matched to a gene. This CDR3 contains 17 residues. The DNA for the CDR3 is TGTGCCAGCAGTTTACTCGGGACAGGGGGTATGAACACTGAAGCTTTCTTT. It codes for CASSLLGTGGMNTEAFF.

The chain has TRBV7-2 and TRBJ2-7; 8 nucleotides agree with TRBD1. Germline CDR1 and CDR2: SGHTA and FQGNSA. Losses at the gene ends were 3 bases for V and 1 base for J; bases not matched to a gene: 2. The length of the CDR3 is 14 residues. The CDR3 loop reads CASSLRTGSYEQYF. The CDR3 DNA is TGTGCCAGCAGCTTGCGGACAGGGTCCTACGAGCAGTACTTC. The whole variable domain, filled in from reference TRBV7-2 and TRBJ2-7, reads GAGVSQSPSNKVTEKGKDVELRCDPISGHTALYWYRQSLGQGLEFLIYFQGNSAPDKSGLPSDRFSAERTGGSVSTLTIQRTQQEDSAVYLCASSLRTGSYEQYFGPGTRLTVT.